The 27 T cell receptor beta chains presented below share a single source sample, sequenced in a study of chemoradiotherapy in HPV16-positive cancers. Measured with immunoSEQ multiplex PCR; TCRdb has only the in-frame clones, and not every one. The sample yields about 4,800 clones, under 90% seen once. The starting material was tumor tissue, obtained from a patient who underwent chemoradiotherapy. Receptor source: a human donor with HPV-associated anogenital cancer.

The CDR3 DNA reads as TGTGCCTCCCCAATGGCGGCTAACTATGGCTACACCTTC. Amino acids: CASPMAANYGYTF. The chain combines TRBV30 with TRBJ1-2; the D is unclear. Germline CDR1 reads GTSNPN; CDR2 reads SVGIG (reference sequence). Trimming took 7 bases from V and 0 from J, leaving 12 bases between them. The CDR3 is 13 residues long.

The chain has TRBV28 and TRBJ1-2; no clear D. The CDR3 extends over 15 amino acids. V lost 4 bases and J 2 bases, leaving 14 bases between the germline ends. Germline V CDR1 and CDR2: MDHEN, SYDVKM. The CDR3 is CASSWPGMANYGYTF. Here the CDR3 DNA reads TGTGCCAGCAGTTGGCCGGGGATGGCAAACTATGGCTACACCTTC.

This chain connects TRBV4-2 to TRBJ2-2, with TRBD2 matching 11 bases. With 3 bases clipped from V and 3 bases from J, the junction kept 9 bases outside the gene matches. Germline CDR1 reads LGHNA; CDR2 reads YNFKEQ. The CDR3 sequence is 18 residues long. The CDR3 loop is CASSHQLAGAGDTGELFF. The CDR3 DNA follows: TGTGCCAGCAGCCATCAACTAGCGGGAGCTGGGGACACCGGGGAGCTGTTTTTT.

The chain has TRBV6-6 and TRBJ2-2; no clear D. The CDR3 totals 12 residues. V lost 0 bases and J 6 bases, leaving 2 bases between the germline ends. The V gene's germline CDR1 is MNHNY and CDR2 SVGAGI (reference sequence). CDR3: CASSYSAGELFF. CDR3 in DNA: TGTGCCAGCAGTTACTCTGCCGGGGAGCTGTTTTTT.

The chain combines TRBV14 with TRBJ2-6; 8 bases map to TRBD1. CDR3 length: 16 residues. The germline CDR1 and CDR2 sequences are SGHDN and FVKESK. Trimming removed 2 bases from V and 2 bases from J; junction bases left unmatched: 2. Here the CDR3 reads CASSQQDRAGANVLTF. The CDR3 DNA follows: TGTGCCAGCAGCCAACAGGACAGGGCTGGGGCCAACGTCCTGACTTTC.

The rearrangement links TRBV2 to TRBJ2-3, with TRBD2 as a possible D gene (6 bases). The V and J ends lost 0 bases and 0 bases respectively, with 10 bases between them. The CDR3 contains 16 residues. Germline CDR1 SNHLY, CDR2 FYNNEI. CDR3 sequence: CASSEAAGPSTDTQYF. The CDR3 region has the DNA TGTGCCAGCAGTGAAGCTGCGGGGCCGAGCACAGATACGCAGTATTTT.

The J gene is TRBJ1-1, the V gene TRBV2, with D hard to call. The CDR3 is 12 amino acids. Per germline, CDR1 SNHLY and CDR2 FYNNEI. Trimming stripped 7 bases from V and 10 bases from J, with 16 bases between. CDR3 in amino acids: CASKDSGRGAFF. Written as DNA, the CDR3 is TGTGCCAGCAAGGATTCGGGGAGAGGAGCTTTCTTT.

V usage is TRBV30 and J usage is TRBJ1-2; D remains ambiguous. The CDR3 is 10 residues long. CDR1 is GTSNPN and CDR2 is SVGIG in the germline V gene (reference sequence). Trimming removed 4 bases at V and 2 bases at J, with 2 bases between. Written as DNA, the CDR3 is TGTGCCTGGAAGAACTATGGCTACACCTTC. The encoded protein is CAWKNYGYTF. Full variable domain (missing parts from reference TRBV30 and TRBJ1-2): SQTIHQWPATLVQPVGSPLSLECTVEGTSNPNLYWYRQAAGRGLQLLFYSVGIGQISSEVPQNLSASRPQDRQFILSSKKLLLSDSGFYLCAWKNYGYTFGSGTRLTVV.

The chain joins TRBV27 to TRBJ1-2, with a tentative D call TRBD1 (5 bases). The germline V gene encodes CDR1 MNHEY and CDR2 SMNVEV (reference sequence). Trimming pared 5 bases from V and 1 base from J, leaving 17 bases between. CDR3 size: 16 residues. This chain's CDR3 is CASSPQDGAINYGYTF. As DNA, the CDR3 is TGTGCCAGCAGTCCGCAGGATGGGGCAATTAACTATGGCTACACCTTC.

The chain links TRBV5-1 to TRBJ2-5, with D unresolved. V was cut by 3 bases and J by 4 bases, with 10 bases left in between. This CDR3 has 13 residues. Per the germline V gene, CDR1 is SGHRS and CDR2 is YFSETQ. CDR3 in amino acids: CASSSGELETQYF. The CDR3 nucleotides read TGCGCCAGCAGCTCTGGAGAGCTAGAGACCCAGTACTTC.

This rearrangement joins TRBV10-3 to TRBJ1-3; D unclear. The CDR3 runs to 16 residues. Germline CDR1 ENHRY, CDR2 SYGVKD. The V end was cut by 3 bases, the J end by 0 bases, with 12 bases between. The CDR3 DNA reads TGTGCCATCAGTGAATTGCAGCCGAACTCTGGAAACACCATATATTTT. Its protein product is CAISELQPNSGNTIYF.

This clone was recorded only once. In DNA, the CDR3 is TGTGCCAGCAGTTTAACAGGGTATAATTCACCCCTCCACTTT. Translating gives CASSLTGYNSPLHF. The chain uses TRBV9 and TRBJ1-6; possibly TRBD1 for D (6 bases). With 5 bases removed from V and 4 bases from J, the gap between germline ends came to 10 bases. The germline V gene encodes CDR1 SGDLS and CDR2 YYNGEE. The CDR3 totals 14 residues.

This chain connects TRBV28 to TRBJ2-5, with D perhaps matching TRBD1 or TRBD2 (5 bases each). This CDR3 region has 15 residues. Germline values: CDR1 MDHEN, CDR2 SYDVKM. V dropped 3 bases and J dropped 0 bases, with 11 bases sitting between them. The CDR3 sequence: CASSLMRGYQETQYF. Here the CDR3 DNA reads TGTGCCAGCAGTTTGATGAGGGGCTACCAAGAGACCCAGTACTTC.

The V gene is TRBV2, the J gene TRBJ1-6, with D possibly matching TRBD1 (5 bases). Germline V gene data show CDR1 as SNHLY and CDR2 as FYNNEI. V lost 6 bases to trimming and J lost 8 bases, with 17 bases between them. This CDR3 is 15 amino acids long. The CDR3 DNA is TGTGCCAGCAGCCCCAGCGGGTGGGGCGATTCACCCCTCCACTTT. Translation gives CASSPSGWGDSPLHF.

J is TRBJ1-1 and V is TRBV2, with 9 positions matching TRBD1. Losses at the gene ends were 6 bases for V and 5 bases for J; bases not matched to a gene: 10. CDR1 is SNHLY, CDR2 FYNNEI, per germline. The CDR3 has 15 amino acids. In DNA, the CDR3 is TGTGCCAGCAGGGCTCGGACAGGGGCATGGACTGAAGCTTTCTTT. It translates to CASRARTGAWTEAFF. Based on the CDR3 plus reference TRBV2 and TRBJ1-1, the full variable domain is EPEVTQTPSHQVTQMGQEVILRCVPISNHLYFYWYRQILGQKVEFLVSFYNNEISEKSEIFDDQFSVERPDGSNFTLKIRSTKLEDSAMYFCASRARTGAWTEAFFGQGTRLTVV.

This clone was seen once. Here the CDR3 DNA reads TGCAGCGTTACCACACAGGGGGCCCGGGGGACCCAGTACTTC. It encodes CSVTTQGARGTQYF. The chain carries TRBV29-1 and TRBJ2-5; 9 nucleotides agree with TRBD1. V lost 5 bases, J lost 7 bases, and 11 bases stayed unmatched. This CDR3 contains 14 residues. Germline CDR1 is SQVTM and CDR2 is ANQGSEA.

This clone was seen once. V usage is TRBV2 and J usage is TRBJ2-1; TRBD2 might be the D (6 bases). This CDR3 is 15 amino acids long. V was cut by 6 bases and J by 8 bases, with 20 bases left in between. The V gene's germline CDR1 is SNHLY and CDR2 FYNNEI. DNA of the CDR3: TGTGCCAGCAGCGAGGACTATCCTCAGGGCCATGAGCAGTTCTTC. Translating gives CASSEDYPQGHEQFF.

The chain couples TRBV28 to TRBJ2-3; 9 bases line up with TRBD2. The CDR3 is made up of 16 amino acids. The J segment lost 2 bases and the V segment lost 3 bases, leaving 6 bases of the junction unmatched. Germline V lookup: CDR1 MDHEN, CDR2 SYDVKM. CDR3 nucleotides: TGTGCCAGCAGTTTGGGAAGCGGGGGGACCACAGATACGCAGTATTTT. Translated, it gives CASSLGSGGTTDTQYF. The full variable domain, in which reference TRBV28 and TRBJ2-3 provide the parts outside the CDR3, is DVKVTQSSRYLVKRTGEKVFLECVQDMDHENMFWYRQDPGLGLRLIYFSYDVKMKEKGDIPEGYSVSREKKERFSLILESASTNQTSMYLCASSLGSGGTTDTQYFGPGTRLTVL.

The chain joins TRBV29-1 to TRBJ2-5; 10 nucleotides agree with TRBD2. With 4 bases clipped from V and 4 bases from J, the junction kept 6 bases outside the gene matches. This CDR3 comprises 14 residues. Germline V gene data show CDR1 as SQVTM and CDR2 as ANQGSEA. CDR3 coding DNA: TGCAGCGTTGGAGCGGGGGGGCCAGGAGAGACCCAGTACTTC. Translation gives CSVGAGGPGETQYF. Combining the CDR3 with reference TRBV29-1 and TRBJ2-5 gives the whole variable domain SAVISQKPSRDICQRGTSLTIQCQVDSQVTMMFWYRQQPGQSLTLIATANQGSEATYESGFVIDKFPISRPNLTFSTLTVSNMSPEDSSIYLCSVGAGGPGETQYFGPGTRLLVL.

The chain's CDR3 is CASSPQGFLTEKLFF. The CDR3 bases are TGTGCCAGCAGTCCCCAGGGATTCCTCACGGAAAAACTGTTTTTT. V gene TRBV28 combines with J gene TRBJ1-4; the D gene is possibly TRBD1 (5 bases). There are 15 residues in the CDR3. Germline V lookup: CDR1 MDHEN, CDR2 SYDVKM. V was cut by 5 bases and J by 8 bases, with 18 bases left in between.

This rearrangement joins TRBV19 to TRBJ2-2, with 7 bases aligning to TRBD2. The germline CDR1 and CDR2 sequences are LNHDA and SQIVND (reference sequence). The CDR3 runs 16 residues. V was pared by 2 bases and J by 4 bases, with 7 bases of the junction left unmatched. In DNA form, the CDR3 reads TGTGCCAGTAGTATATTTGGCGGGGGATTCACCGGGGAGCTGTTTTTT. This gives the protein CASSIFGGGFTGELFF.

The chain recombines TRBV6-5 with TRBJ1-6, with 10 bases identical to TRBD1. V lost 0 bases, J lost 8 bases, and 4 bases stayed unmatched. The CDR3 runs 16 residues. CDR1 is MNHEY and CDR2 is SVGAGI in the germline V gene. The CDR3 DNA reads TGTGCCAGCAGTTACTCCGGGACAGGGGATGATTCACCCCTCCACTTT. Translating it yields CASSYSGTGDDSPLHF.

The chain uses TRBV30 and TRBJ2-1; 8 positions match TRBD2. The CDR3 consists of 15 residues. Germline V lookup: CDR1 GTSNPN, CDR2 SVGIG (reference sequence). With V trimmed by 3 bases and J by 0 bases, 4 bases remained unmatched. Here the CDR3 reads CAWSRGGSSYNEQFF. The CDR3 DNA follows: TGTGCCTGGAGCCGGGGGGGTAGCTCCTACAATGAGCAGTTCTTC.

This rearrangement joins TRBV13 to TRBJ2-1; D tentatively fits TRBD1 or TRBD2 (6 bases each). CDR1 is PRHDT, CDR2 FYEKMQ, per germline (reference sequence). This CDR3 is 16 amino acids long. The V and J ends lost 5 bases and 5 bases respectively, with 19 bases between them. The CDR3 bases are TGTGCCAGCAGCCCCCCTGGTAGGGGGGCCGACAATGAGCAGTTCTTC. Translating gives CASSPPGRGADNEQFF.

V and J are TRBV7-8 and TRBJ1-1, with a possible D match to TRBD1 (5 bases). V was trimmed by 1 base and J by 6 bases, leaving 9 bases between them. This CDR3 has 13 amino acids. CDR1 and CDR2 from the germline V gene are SGHVS and FQNEAQ. The CDR3 spells CASSLVGGAEAFF. CDR3 bases: TGTGCCAGCAGCTTAGTGGGGGGTGCTGAAGCTTTCTTT.

The chain carries TRBV30 and TRBJ1-5; D call uncertain. The length of the CDR3 is 13 residues. Germline CDR1 and CDR2: GTSNPN and SVGIG (reference sequence). The V gene lost 1 base and the J gene lost 0 bases, with 4 bases spanning the gap. CDR3 bases: TGTGCCTGGAGTGGCGGTAGCAATCAGCCCCAGCATTTT. Translated: CAWSGGSNQPQHF.

This chain connects TRBV4-1 to TRBJ1-1; D gene uncertain. V shed 0 bases and J shed 1 base, with 6 bases lying between them. The CDR3 covers 14 residues. Per the germline V gene, CDR1 is MGHRA and CDR2 is YSYEKL. The CDR3 sequence: CASSQDGRNTEAFF. CDR3 DNA: TGCGCCAGCAGCCAAGATGGGCGGAACACTGAAGCTTTCTTT.